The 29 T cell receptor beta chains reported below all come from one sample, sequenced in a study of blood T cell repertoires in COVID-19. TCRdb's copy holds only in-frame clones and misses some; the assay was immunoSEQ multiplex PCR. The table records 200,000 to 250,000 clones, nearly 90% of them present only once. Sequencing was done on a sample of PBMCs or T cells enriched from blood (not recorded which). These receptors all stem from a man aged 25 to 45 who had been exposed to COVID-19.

This CDR3 is CAWRVAEYEQYF. The CDR3, as DNA: TGTGCCTGGAGGGTAGCGGAGTACGAGCAGTACTTC. The chain couples TRBV30 to TRBJ2-7; TRBD2 might be the D (6 bases). Germline V gene lookup returns CDR1 GTSNPN and CDR2 SVGIG (reference sequence). Trimming took 3 bases from V and 4 from J, leaving 10 bases between them. The CDR3 contains 12 residues.

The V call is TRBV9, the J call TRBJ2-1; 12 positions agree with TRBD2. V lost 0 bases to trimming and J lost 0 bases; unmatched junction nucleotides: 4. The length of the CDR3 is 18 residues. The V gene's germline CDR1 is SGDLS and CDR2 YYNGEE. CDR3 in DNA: TGTGCCAGCAGCGTAGGGGGACTAGCGGGCAGCTCCTACAATGAGCAGTTCTTC. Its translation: CASSVGGLAGSSYNEQFF.

Written as DNA, the CDR3 is TGTGCCAGCAGCGCCCCCTTCGTGACGGGACAGGGAAGGTTGGTGAACACTGAAGCTTTCTTT. Encoded protein: CASSAPFVTGQGRLVNTEAFF. The chain couples TRBV9 to TRBJ1-1; 9 bases are a match to TRBD1. CDR1 SGDLS and CDR2 YYNGEE come from the germline V gene. This CDR3 has 21 residues. Trimming took 3 bases from V and 0 from J; bases not matched to a gene: 21.

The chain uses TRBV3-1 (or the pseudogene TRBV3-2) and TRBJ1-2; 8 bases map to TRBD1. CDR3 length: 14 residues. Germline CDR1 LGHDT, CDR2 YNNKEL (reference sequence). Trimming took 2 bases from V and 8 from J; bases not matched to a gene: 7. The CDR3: CASSQSTGAYGYTF. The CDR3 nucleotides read TGTGCCAGCAGCCAATCGACAGGGGCTTACGGCTACACCTTC.

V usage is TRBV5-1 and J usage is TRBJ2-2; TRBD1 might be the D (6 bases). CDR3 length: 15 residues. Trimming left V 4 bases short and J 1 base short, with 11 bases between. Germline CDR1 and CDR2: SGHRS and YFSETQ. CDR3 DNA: TGCGCCAGCAGCCCGGGACACTTGAACACCGGGGAGCTGTTTTTT. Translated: CASSPGHLNTGELFF.

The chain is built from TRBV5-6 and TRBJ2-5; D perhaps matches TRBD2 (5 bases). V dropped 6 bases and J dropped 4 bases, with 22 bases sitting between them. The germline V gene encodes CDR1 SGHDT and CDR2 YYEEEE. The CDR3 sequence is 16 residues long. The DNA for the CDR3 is TGTGCCAGCACATACCGGGGTTTGGTTCGATCAGAGACCCAGTACTTC. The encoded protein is CASTYRGLVRSETQYF. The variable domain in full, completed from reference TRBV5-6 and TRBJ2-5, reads DAGVTQSPTHLIKTRGQQVTLRCSPKSGHDTVSWYQQALGQGPQFIFQYYEEEERQRGNFPDRFSGHQFPNYSSELNVNALLLGDSALYLCASTYRGLVRSETQYFGPGTRLLVL.

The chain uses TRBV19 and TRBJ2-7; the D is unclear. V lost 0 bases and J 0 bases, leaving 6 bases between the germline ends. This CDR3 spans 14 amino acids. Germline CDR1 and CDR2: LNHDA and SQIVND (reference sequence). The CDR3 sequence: CASSIDGGSYEQYF. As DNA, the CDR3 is TGTGCCAGTAGTATAGATGGCGGCTCCTACGAGCAGTACTTC.

CDR3 protein: CASSPPGGRPDTQYF. The CDR3 nucleotides are TGTGCCAGCAGCCCCCCCGGCGGGAGGCCAGATACGCAGTATTTT. This chain links TRBV13 with TRBJ2-3; 8 nucleotides line up with TRBD2. The CDR3 covers 15 residues. The J segment lost 4 bases and the V segment lost 5 bases, leaving 8 bases of the junction unmatched. Per germline, CDR1 PRHDT and CDR2 FYEKMQ (reference sequence).

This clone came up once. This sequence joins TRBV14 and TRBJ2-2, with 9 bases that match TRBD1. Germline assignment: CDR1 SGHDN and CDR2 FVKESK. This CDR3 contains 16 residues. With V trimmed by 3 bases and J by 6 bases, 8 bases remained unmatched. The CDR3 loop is CASSQLGQGQAGELFF. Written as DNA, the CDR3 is TGTGCCAGCAGCCAGCTCGGACAGGGGCAAGCCGGGGAGCTGTTTTTT.

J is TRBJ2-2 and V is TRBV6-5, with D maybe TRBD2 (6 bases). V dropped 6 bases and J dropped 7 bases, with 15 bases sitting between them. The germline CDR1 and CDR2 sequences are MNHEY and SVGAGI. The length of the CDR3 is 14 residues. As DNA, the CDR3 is TGTGCCAGCAGCTCGCGGGATAACCTCGGGGAGCTGTTTTTT. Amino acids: CASSSRDNLGELFF.

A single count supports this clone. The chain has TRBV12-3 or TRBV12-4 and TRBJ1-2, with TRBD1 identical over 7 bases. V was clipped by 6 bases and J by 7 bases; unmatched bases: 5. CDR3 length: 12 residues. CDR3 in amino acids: CASRATGLGYTF. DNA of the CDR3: TGTGCCAGCAGGGCGACAGGGCTTGGCTACACCTTC.

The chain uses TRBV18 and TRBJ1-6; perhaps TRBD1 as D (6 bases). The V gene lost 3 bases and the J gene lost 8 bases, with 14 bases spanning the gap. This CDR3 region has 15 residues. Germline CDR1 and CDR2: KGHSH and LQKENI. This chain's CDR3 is CASSPPGGRYSPLHF. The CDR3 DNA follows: TGTGCCAGCTCACCGCCGGGGGGCCGGTATTCACCCCTCCACTTT.

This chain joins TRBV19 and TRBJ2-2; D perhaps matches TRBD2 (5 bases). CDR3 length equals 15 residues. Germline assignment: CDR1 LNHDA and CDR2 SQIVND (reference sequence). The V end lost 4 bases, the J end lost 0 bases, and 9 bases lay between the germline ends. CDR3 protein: CASSTGFTNTGELFF. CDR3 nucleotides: TGTGCCAGTAGTACGGGATTCACGAACACCGGGGAGCTGTTTTTT.

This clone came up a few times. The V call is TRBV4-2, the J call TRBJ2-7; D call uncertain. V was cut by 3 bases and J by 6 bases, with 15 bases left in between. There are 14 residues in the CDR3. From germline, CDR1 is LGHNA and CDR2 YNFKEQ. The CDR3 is CASSQVQGTGEQYF. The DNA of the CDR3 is TGTGCCAGCAGCCAGGTTCAAGGCACGGGCGAGCAGTACTTC.

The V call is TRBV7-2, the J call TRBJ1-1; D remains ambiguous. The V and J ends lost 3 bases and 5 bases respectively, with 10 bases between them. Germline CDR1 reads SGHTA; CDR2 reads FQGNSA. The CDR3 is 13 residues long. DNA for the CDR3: TGTGCCAGCAGCTTTTCGGTCGGTACTGAAGCTTTCTTT. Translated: CASSFSVGTEAFF.

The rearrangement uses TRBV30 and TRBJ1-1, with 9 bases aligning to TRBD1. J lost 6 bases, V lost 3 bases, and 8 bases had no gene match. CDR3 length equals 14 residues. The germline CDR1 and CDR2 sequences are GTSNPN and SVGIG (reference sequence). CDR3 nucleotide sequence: TGTGCCTGGAGCGAGTACCGGGACAGGGCTGAAGCTTTCTTT. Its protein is CAWSEYRDRAEAFF.

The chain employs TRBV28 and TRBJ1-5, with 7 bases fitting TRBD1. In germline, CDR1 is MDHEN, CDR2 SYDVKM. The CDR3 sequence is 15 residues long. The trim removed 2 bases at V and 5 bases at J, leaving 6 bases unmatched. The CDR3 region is CASSLGGGAHQPQHF. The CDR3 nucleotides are TGTGCCAGCAGTTTAGGAGGGGGCGCCCATCAGCCCCAGCATTTT.

This chain's CDR3 is CASSLDLQQETQYF. As DNA, the CDR3 is TGTGCCAGCAGCTTAGATTTACAGCAAGAGACCCAGTACTTC. The V call is TRBV7-2, the J call TRBJ2-5; D unclear. The CDR3 is made up of 14 amino acids. V was shortened by 1 base and J by 2 bases, with 8 bases between the two germline ends. CDR1 and CDR2 from the germline V gene are SGHTA and FQGNSA. Filled out from reference TRBV7-2 and TRBJ2-5, the complete variable domain reads GAGVSQSPSNKVTEKGKDVELRCDPISGHTALYWYRQSLGQGLEFLIYFQGNSAPDKSGLPSDRFSAERTGGSVSTLTIQRTQQEDSAVYLCASSLDLQQETQYFGPGTRLLVL.

As DNA, the CDR3 is TGTGCCATCAGTACGAGACTAGCGGGGATGGATACGCAGTATTTT. It is translated as CAISTRLAGMDTQYF. The genes are TRBV10-3 and TRBJ2-3, with 11 bases that match TRBD2. The CDR3 loop spans 15 amino acids. Germline CDR1 and CDR2: ENHRY and SYGVKD. Unmatched junction bases numbered 7, after V lost 5 bases and J lost 6 bases.

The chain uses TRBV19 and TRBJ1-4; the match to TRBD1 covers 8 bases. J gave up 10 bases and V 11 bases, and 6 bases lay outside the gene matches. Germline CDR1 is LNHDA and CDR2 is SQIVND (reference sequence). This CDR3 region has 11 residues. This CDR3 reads CAGLQGGKLFF. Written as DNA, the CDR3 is TGTGCCGGCCTACAGGGGGGAAAACTGTTTTTT.

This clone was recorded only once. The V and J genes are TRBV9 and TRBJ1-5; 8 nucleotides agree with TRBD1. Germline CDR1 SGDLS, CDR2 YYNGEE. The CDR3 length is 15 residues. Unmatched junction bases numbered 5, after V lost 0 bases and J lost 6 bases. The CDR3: CASSVGGRGPQPQHF. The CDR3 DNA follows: TGTGCCAGCAGCGTAGGGGGCAGGGGGCCTCAGCCCCAGCATTTT.

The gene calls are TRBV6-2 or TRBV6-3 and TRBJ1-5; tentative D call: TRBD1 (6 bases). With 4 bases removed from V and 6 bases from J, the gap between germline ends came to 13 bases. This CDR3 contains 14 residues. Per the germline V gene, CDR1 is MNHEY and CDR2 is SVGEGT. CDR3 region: CASSSRTATQPQHF. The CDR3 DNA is TGTGCCAGCAGTTCGAGGACAGCAACTCAGCCCCAGCATTTT.

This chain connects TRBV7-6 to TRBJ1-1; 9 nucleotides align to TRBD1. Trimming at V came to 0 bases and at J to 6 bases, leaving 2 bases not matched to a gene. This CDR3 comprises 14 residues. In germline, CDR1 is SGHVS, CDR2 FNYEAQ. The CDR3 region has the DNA TGTGCCAGCAGCTTAGCCGGGACAGGGTCTGAAGCTTTCTTT. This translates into CASSLAGTGSEAFF.

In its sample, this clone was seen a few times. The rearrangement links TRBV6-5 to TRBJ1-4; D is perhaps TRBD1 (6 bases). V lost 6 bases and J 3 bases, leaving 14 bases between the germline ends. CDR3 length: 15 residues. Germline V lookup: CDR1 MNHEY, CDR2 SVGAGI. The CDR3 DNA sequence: TGTGCCAGCAGGGTGACACAGGGAGCTAATGAAAAACTGTTTTTT. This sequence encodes CASRVTQGANEKLFF.

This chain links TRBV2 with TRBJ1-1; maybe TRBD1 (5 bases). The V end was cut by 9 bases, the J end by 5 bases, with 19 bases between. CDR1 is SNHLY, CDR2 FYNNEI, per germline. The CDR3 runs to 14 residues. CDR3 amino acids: CARERTRVRTEAFF. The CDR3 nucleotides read TGTGCCAGAGAGAGGACAAGGGTCAGGACTGAAGCTTTCTTT. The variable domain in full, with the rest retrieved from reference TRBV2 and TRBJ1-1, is EPEVTQTPSHQVTQMGQEVILRCVPISNHLYFYWYRQILGQKVEFLVSFYNNEISEKSEIFDDQFSVERPDGSNFTLKIRSTKLEDSAMYFCARERTRVRTEAFFGQGTRLTVV.

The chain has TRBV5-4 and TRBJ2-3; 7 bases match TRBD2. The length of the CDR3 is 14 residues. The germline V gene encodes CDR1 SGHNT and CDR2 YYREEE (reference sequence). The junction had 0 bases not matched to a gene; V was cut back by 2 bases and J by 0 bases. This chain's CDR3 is CASSLAGSTDTQYF. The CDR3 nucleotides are TGTGCCAGCAGCTTAGCGGGGAGCACAGATACGCAGTATTTT.

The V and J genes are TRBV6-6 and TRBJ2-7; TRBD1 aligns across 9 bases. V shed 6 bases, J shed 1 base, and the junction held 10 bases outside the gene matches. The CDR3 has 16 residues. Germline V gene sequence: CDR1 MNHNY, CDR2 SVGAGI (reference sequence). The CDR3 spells CASRDPADRGSYEQYF. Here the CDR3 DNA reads TGTGCCAGCAGAGATCCAGCGGACAGGGGATCCTACGAGCAGTACTTC.

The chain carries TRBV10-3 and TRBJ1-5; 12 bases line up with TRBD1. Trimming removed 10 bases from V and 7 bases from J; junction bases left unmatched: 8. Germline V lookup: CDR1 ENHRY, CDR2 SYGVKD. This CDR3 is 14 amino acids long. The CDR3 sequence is CARRDRGQGQPQHF. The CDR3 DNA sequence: TGTGCCAGACGGGACAGGGGGCAAGGGCAGCCCCAGCATTTT.

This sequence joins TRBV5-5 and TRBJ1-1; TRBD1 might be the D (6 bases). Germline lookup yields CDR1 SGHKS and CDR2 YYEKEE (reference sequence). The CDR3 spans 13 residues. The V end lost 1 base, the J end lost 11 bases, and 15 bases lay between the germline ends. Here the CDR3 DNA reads TGTGCCAGCAGCTTGCAATCCCAGGGGCGGGCTTTCTTT. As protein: CASSLQSQGRAFF.